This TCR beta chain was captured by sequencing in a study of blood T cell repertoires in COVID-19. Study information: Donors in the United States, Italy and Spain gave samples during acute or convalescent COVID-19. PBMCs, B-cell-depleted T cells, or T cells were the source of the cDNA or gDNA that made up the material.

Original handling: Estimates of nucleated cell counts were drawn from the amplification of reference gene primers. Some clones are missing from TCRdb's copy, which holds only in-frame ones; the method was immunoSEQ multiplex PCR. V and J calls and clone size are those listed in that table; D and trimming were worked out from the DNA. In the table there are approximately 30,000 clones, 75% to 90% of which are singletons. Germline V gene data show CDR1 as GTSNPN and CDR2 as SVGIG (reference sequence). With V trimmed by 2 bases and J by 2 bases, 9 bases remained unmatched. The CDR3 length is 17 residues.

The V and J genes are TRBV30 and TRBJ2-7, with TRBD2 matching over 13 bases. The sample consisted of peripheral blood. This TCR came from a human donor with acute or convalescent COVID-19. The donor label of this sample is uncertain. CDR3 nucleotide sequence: TGTGCCTGGAGTATCGGACTAGCGGGAGATTTGCCCTACGAGCAGTACTTC. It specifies CAWSIGLAGDLPYEQYF.